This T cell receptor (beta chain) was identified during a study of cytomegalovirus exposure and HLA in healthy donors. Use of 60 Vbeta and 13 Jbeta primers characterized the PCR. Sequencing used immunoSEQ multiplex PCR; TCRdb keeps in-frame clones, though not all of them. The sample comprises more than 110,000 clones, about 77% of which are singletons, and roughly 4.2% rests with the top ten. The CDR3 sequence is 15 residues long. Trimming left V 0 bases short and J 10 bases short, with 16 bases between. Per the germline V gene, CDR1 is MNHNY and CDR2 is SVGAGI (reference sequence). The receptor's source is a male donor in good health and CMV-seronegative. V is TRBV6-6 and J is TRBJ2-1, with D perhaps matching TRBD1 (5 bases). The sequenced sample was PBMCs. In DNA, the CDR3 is TGTGCCAGCAGTTACTCGAATGGGGCACTTGGCGAGCAGTTCTTC. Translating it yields CASSYSNGALGEQFF.